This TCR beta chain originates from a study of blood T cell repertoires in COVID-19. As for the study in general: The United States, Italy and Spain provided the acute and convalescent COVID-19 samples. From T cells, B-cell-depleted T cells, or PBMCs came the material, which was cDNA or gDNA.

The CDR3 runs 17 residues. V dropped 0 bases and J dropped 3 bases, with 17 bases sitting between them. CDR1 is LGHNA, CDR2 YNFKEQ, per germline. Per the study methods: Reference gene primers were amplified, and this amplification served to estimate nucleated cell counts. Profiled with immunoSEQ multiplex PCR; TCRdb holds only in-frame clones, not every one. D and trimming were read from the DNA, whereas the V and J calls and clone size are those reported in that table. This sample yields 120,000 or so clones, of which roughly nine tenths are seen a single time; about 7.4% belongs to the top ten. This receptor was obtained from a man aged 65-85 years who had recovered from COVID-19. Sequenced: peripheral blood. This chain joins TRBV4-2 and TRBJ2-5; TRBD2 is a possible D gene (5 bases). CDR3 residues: CASSQDPGVGVKETQYF. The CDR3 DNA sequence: TGTGCCAGCAGCCAAGACCCCGGGGTGGGCGTCAAAGAGACCCAGTACTTC.